This TCR beta chain was obtained from a study of blood T cell repertoires in COVID-19. The wider study: Sites across the United States, Italy and Spain contributed samples from acute and convalescent COVID-19.

This table comes from immunoSEQ multiplex PCR, and its TCRdb copy is limited to in-frame clones, with some not included. The sample lists about 20,000 clones, under 95% occurring once. V was pared by 6 bases and J by 4 bases, with 5 bases of the junction left unmatched. The CDR3 sequence is 13 residues long. The germline CDR1 and CDR2 sequences are MNHEY and SVGAGI. This sequence originates from a human donor in a cohort sampled during active COVID-19. The genes are TRBV6-5 and TRBJ1-2; 7 nucleotides match TRBD1. The sequenced sample consisted of peripheral blood. The CDR3 nucleotides are TGTGCCAGCAGAGGGGGACAGTTCTATGGCTACACCTTC. Translation: CASRGGQFYGYTF.